This T cell receptor (beta chain) was captured by sequencing in a study of radiation and T cells in renal cell carcinoma. For this clone: What it binds is unknown.

The germline V and J ends were trimmed by 2 bases and 5 bases, with 4 bases remaining between them. The germline V gene has CDR1 DFQATT and CDR2 SNEGSKA (reference sequence). The CDR3 sequence is 11 residues long. The treatment was: treatment-naive control, cytoreductive nephrectomy. Control samples are tumors resected by cytoreductive nephrectomy without prior radiation. General study results and limits: Top 100 clonotypes averaged approximately 50% in irradiated versus 43% in nephrectomy-only tumors. Only small tumor regions of 0.8 to 1 g were sampled. Dominant CDR3 motifs occupied more repertoire in irradiated than control tumors.

The table came from immunoSEQ multiplex PCR; TCRdb's copy has only in-frame clones and leaves some out. The repertoire has 15,000 to 17,000 clones, 55% to 60% of them found once; the top ten carry 11%. This sample comprised tumor tissue, obtained from a patient whose treatment was nephrectomy without radiotherapy. This chain uses TRBV20-1 with TRBJ2-1; no firm D call. The origin of this receptor is a man over 45 with renal cell carcinoma. Here the CDR3 reads CSARRDNEQFF. The CDR3, as DNA: TGCAGTGCTAGAAGGGACAATGAGCAGTTCTTC.